The clone carrying this T cell receptor (beta chain) was seen a few times. This entry comes from a study of shared T cell receptors in the human thymus. The data were produced by immunoSEQ multiplex PCR, yet TCRdb's version contains in-frame clones alone and is incomplete. The sample has 65,000 to 70,000 clones, roughly 95% seen once. The germline V gene has CDR1 KGHSH and CDR2 LQKENI. Germline trimming cut 3 bases from V and 7 bases from J; bases unmatched to any gene: 14. CDR3 length equals 18 residues. Sequencing used thymocytes. This chain joins TRBV18 and TRBJ1-4; TRBD1 matches at 10 bases. The TCR was taken from a human donor. The CDR3 nucleotides are TGTGCCAGCTCACCCATCCGGGACAGGGGTCGGTGGCGTGAAAAACTGTTTTTT. Protein product: CASSPIRDRGRWREKLFF. Full variable domain (outside the CDR3, taken from reference TRBV18 and TRBJ1-4): NAGVMQNPRHLVRRRGQEARLRCSPMKGHSHVYWYRQLPEEGLKFMVYLQKENIIDESGMPKERFSAEFPKEGPSILRIQQVVRGDSAAYFCASSPIRDRGRWREKLFFGSGTQLSVL.